Below are 8 T cell receptor beta chains sequenced from a single sample in a study of coeliac disease. Profiling relied on immunoSEQ multiplex PCR, and the TCRdb table lists in-frame clones only, not all of them. The table shows around 4,800 clones, with approximately 75% occurring only once. Sequences were obtained from lamina propria lymphocytes from the gut. The receptor source for this set is a woman aged 18-29 years with active celiac disease.

The rearrangement joins TRBV19 to TRBJ1-2, with TRBD1 as a possible D gene (5 bases). Deletions cut 5 bases from V and 4 bases from J, with 14 bases between. The CDR3 consists of 14 residues. Germline V gene lookup returns CDR1 LNHDA and CDR2 SQIVND (reference sequence). The CDR3 reads CASSLQGQGYGYTF. The CDR3 DNA follows: TGTGCCAGTAGTCTCCAAGGTCAGGGCTATGGCTACACCTTC.

The J gene is TRBJ2-3, the V gene TRBV9; D gene ambiguous. Trimming left V 0 bases short and J 2 bases short, with 13 bases between. The CDR3 runs to 16 residues. Germline V gene data show CDR1 as SGDLS and CDR2 as YYNGEE. DNA for the CDR3: TGTGCCAGCAGCGTAGAACGGAGCCTTAACACAGATACGCAGTATTTT. Translating it yields CASSVERSLNTDTQYF.

The chain has TRBV5-1 and TRBJ1-1, with 9 bases lining up with TRBD1. The V and J ends lost 6 bases and 3 bases, in that order; junction bases with no gene match: 9. The CDR3 runs to 15 residues. The germline V gene has CDR1 SGHRS and CDR2 YFSETQ. The CDR3 reads CASIPGTGSYTEAFF. The CDR3 region has the DNA TGCGCCAGCATCCCGGGGACAGGGTCGTACACTGAAGCTTTCTTT.

The CDR3 sequence is CASSLQGAQPQHF. DNA of the CDR3: TGTGCCAGCTCACTACAAGGGGCTCAGCCCCAGCATTTT. V is TRBV18 and J is TRBJ1-5; D possibly corresponds to TRBD1 (5 bases). This CDR3 comprises 13 residues. The germline V gene encodes CDR1 KGHSH and CDR2 LQKENI. Trimming pared 4 bases from V and 6 bases from J, leaving 10 bases between.

This sequence joins TRBV5-1 and TRBJ1-2; D unresolved. The length of the CDR3 is 13 residues. Trimming cost V 4 bases and J 0 bases, with 7 bases left between them. Looked up from germline, CDR1 is SGHRS and CDR2 is YFSETQ. The CDR3 region has the DNA TGCGCCAGCAGCCTCTTTGCTAACTATGGCTACACCTTC. Its translation is CASSLFANYGYTF.

This sequence joins TRBV19 and TRBJ1-5; 12 nucleotides agree with TRBD1. The CDR3 runs to 16 residues. The ends lost 6 bases at V and 9 bases at J; junction bases unmatched: 12. Germline lookup yields CDR1 LNHDA and CDR2 SQIVND (reference sequence). CDR3 residues: CASRSLGGTGGPPQHF. CDR3 nucleotide sequence: TGTGCCAGTAGATCATTAGGAGGGACAGGGGGCCCGCCCCAGCATTTT.

J is TRBJ1-2 and V is TRBV27, with TRBD1 matching over 10 bases. V was pared by 2 bases and J by 1 base, with 4 bases of the junction left unmatched. The CDR3 runs to 16 residues. Germline V lookup: CDR1 MNHEY, CDR2 SMNVEV (reference sequence). The CDR3 is CASSLRGQGINYGYTF. CDR3 bases: TGTGCCAGCAGTTTAAGGGGACAGGGGATTAACTATGGCTACACCTTC.

The rearrangement joins TRBV28 to TRBJ1-2, with a possible D match to TRBD1 (6 bases). Trimming cost V 5 bases and J 9 bases, with 13 bases left between them. The CDR3 totals 12 residues. Per the germline V gene, CDR1 is MDHEN and CDR2 is SYDVKM. CDR3 residues: CASSGGGKSYTF. The CDR3 DNA reads TGTGCCAGCAGTGGGGGGGGCAAGAGCTACACCTTC.